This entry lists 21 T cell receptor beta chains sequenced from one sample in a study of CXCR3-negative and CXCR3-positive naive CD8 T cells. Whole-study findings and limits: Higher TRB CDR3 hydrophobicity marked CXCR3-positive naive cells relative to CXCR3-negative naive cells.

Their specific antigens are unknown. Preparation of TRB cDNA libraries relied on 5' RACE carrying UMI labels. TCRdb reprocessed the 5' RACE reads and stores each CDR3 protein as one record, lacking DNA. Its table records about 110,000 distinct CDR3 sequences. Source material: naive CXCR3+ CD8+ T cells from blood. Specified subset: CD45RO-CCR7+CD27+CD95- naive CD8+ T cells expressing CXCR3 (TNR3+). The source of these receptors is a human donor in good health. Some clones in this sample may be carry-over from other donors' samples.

CDR3 sequence: CASSLPVHSGTYEQYF. This rearrangement joins TRBV5-1 to TRBJ2-7; TCRdb picks TRBD2, but there is no DNA to check that call. The CDR3 runs 16 residues. CDR1 SGHRS and CDR2 YFSETQ come from the germline V gene.

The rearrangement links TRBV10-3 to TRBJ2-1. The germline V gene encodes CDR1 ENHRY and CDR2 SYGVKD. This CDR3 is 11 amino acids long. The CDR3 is CAISTPDEQFF.

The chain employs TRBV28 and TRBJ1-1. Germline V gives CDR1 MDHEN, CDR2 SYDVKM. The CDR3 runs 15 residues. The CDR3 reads CASSFMGEKDTEAFF.

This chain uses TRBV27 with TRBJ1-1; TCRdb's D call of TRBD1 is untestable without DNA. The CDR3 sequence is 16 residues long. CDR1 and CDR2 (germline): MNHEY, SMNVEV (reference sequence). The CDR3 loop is CASSYKSPSENTEAFF.

CDR3 loop: CASARRGSGRATEASF. This chain joins TRBV27 and TRBJ1-1. Germline loops: CDR1 MNHEY, CDR2 SMNVEV (reference sequence). The CDR3 loop spans 16 amino acids.

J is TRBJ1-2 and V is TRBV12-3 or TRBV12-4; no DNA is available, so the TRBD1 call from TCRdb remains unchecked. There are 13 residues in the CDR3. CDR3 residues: CASSVGTDYGYTF.

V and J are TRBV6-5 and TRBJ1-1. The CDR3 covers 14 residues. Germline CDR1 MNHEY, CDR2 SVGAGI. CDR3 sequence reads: CASSYLISNTEAFF.

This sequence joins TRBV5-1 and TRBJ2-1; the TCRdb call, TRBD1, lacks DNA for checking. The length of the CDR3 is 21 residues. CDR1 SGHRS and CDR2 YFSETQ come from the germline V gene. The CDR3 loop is CASSLIPGTADSLPPYNEQFF.

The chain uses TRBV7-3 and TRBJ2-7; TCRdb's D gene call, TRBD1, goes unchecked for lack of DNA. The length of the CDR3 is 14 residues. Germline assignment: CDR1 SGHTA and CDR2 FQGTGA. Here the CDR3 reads CASSSQGNSHEQYF. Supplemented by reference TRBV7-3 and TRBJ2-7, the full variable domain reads GAGVSQTPSNKVTEKGKYVELRCDPISGHTALYWYRQSLGQGPEFLIYFQGTGAADDSGLPNDRFFAVRPEGSVSTLKIQRTERGDSAVYLCASSSQGNSHEQYFGPGTRLTVT.

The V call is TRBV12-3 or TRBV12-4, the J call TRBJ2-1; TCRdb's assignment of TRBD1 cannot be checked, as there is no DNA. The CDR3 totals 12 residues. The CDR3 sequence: CASSPGGTESFF.

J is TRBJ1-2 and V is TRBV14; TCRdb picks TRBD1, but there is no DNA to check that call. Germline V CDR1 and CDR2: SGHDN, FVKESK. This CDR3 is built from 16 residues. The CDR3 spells CASSPMGQGANYGYTF.

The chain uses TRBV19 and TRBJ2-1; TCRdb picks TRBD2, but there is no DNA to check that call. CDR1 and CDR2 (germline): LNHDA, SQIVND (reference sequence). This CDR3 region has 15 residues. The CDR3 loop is CASSIGLADYNEQFF. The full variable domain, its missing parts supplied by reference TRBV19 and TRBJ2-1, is DGGITQSPKYLFRKEGQNVTLSCEQNLNHDAMYWYRQDPGQGLRLIYYSQIVNDFQKGDIAEGYSVSREKKESFPLTVTSAQKNPTAFYLCASSIGLADYNEQFFGPGTRLTVL.

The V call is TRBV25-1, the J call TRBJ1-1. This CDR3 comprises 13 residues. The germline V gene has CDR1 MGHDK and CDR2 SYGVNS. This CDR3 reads CASTQDRNTEAFF.

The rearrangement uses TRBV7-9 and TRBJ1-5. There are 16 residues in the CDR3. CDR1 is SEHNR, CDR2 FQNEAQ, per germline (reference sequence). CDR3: CASGLGAVASNQPQHF. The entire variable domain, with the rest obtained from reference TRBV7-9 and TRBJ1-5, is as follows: DTGVSQNPRHKITKRGQNVTFRCDPISEHNRLYWYRQTLGQGPEFLTYFQNEAQLEKSRLLSDRFSAERPKGSFSTLEIQRTEQGDSAMYLCASGLGAVASNQPQHFGDGTRLSIL.

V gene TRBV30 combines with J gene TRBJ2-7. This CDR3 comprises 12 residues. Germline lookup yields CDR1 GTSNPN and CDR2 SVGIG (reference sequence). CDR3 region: CAWSKGTYEQYF. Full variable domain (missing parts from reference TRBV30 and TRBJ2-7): SQTIHQWPATLVQPVGSPLSLECTVEGTSNPNLYWYRQAAGRGLQLLFYSVGIGQISSEVPQNLSASRPQDRQFILSSKKLLLSDSGFYLCAWSKGTYEQYFGPGTRLTVT.

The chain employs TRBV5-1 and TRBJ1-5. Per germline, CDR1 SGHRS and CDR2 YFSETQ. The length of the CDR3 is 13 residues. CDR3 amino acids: CASSRVGNQPQHF.

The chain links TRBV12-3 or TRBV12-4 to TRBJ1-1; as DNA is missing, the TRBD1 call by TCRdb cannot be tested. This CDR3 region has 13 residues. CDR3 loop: CASRKGGAFEAFF.

CDR3 in amino acids: CASSKGSTDTQYF. The rearrangement links TRBV19 to TRBJ2-3; as DNA is missing, the TRBD2 call by TCRdb cannot be tested. Germline CDR1 is LNHDA and CDR2 is SQIVND (reference sequence). This CDR3 is built from 13 residues. Together with reference TRBV19 and TRBJ2-3, the CDR3 gives the full variable domain: DGGITQSPKYLFRKEGQNVTLSCEQNLNHDAMYWYRQDPGQGLRLIYYSQIVNDFQKGDIAEGYSVSREKKESFPLTVTSAQKNPTAFYLCASSKGSTDTQYFGPGTRLTVL.

The CDR3 here is CSVESPGNGAAVQYF. The J gene is TRBJ2-3, the V gene TRBV29-1; TCRdb lists TRBD1, though no DNA is available to test this call. Germline assignment: CDR1 SQVTM and CDR2 ANQGSEA. This CDR3 contains 15 residues.

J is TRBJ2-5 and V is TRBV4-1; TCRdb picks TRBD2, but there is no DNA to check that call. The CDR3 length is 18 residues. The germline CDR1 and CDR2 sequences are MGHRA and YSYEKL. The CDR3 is CASSQDPSGGTYQETQYF.

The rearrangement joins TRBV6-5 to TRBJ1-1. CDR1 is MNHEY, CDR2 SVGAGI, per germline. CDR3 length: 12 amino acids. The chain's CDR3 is CASSQGQIEAFF.